A selection of T cell receptor beta chains follows, all from one sample in a study of cytomegalovirus exposure and HLA in healthy donors. Assay: immunoSEQ multiplex PCR; the TCRdb copy retains only in-frame clones and omits some. The data show about 140,000 clones, about 66% seen once. The sample consisted of PBMCs. These receptors were taken from a male donor in good health and CMV-seronegative. The CDR3 runs from the conserved cysteine through the conserved F or W. The D gene is left open where the match is weak. Some rows mark clone size as missing; the rest say once, few, many or name a class of expanded clone.

V	D	J	size	CDR3	DNA
TRBV9	TRBD1	TRBJ2-1	NA	CASSVGQGAFDEQFF	TGTGCCAGCAGCGTAGGACAGGGGGCTTTTGATGAGCAGTTCTTC
TRBV4-1	NA	TRBJ1-4	few	CASSQRAGVSAEKLFF	TGCGCCAGCAGCCAGAGGGCTGGGGTTTCTGCGGAAAAACTGTTTTTT
TRBV18	TRBD1	TRBJ1-5	NA	CASSQGANQPQHF	TGTGCCAGCTCTCAGGGGGCGAATCAGCCCCAGCATTTT
TRBV11-2	TRBD2	TRBJ2-3	NA	CASSSRGARTDTQYF	TGTGCCAGCAGCTCGCGGGGGGCCCGCACAGATACGCAGTATTTT
TRBV1	NA	TRBJ1-5	NA	CTTPGHCNQPQHF	TGCACCACCCCGGGACATTGCAATCAGCCCCAGCATTTT
TRBV11-2	NA	TRBJ2-7	NA	CASSPFGARSYEQYF	TGTGCCAGCAGCCCGTTTGGGGCTCGAAGCTACGAGCAGTACTTC
TRBV19	NA	TRBJ1-5	NA	CASSIEARGNQPQHF	TGTGCCAGTAGTATAGAGGCTAGGGGAAATCAGCCCCAGCATTTT
TRBV4-2	TRBD1	TRBJ1-2	NA	CASSHVLGGGTAYGYTF	TGTGCCAGCAGCCATGTCCTAGGGGGCGGAACCGCTTATGGCTACACCTTC
TRBV2	TRBD1	TRBJ1-1	few	CASLEIQGATCEAFF	TGTGCCAGCCTGGAGATCCAGGGGGCGACATGTGAAGCTTTCTTT
TRBV29-1	NA	TRBJ1-1	NA	CSVDVSMAEAFF	TGCAGCGTTGATGTCAGTATGGCTGAAGCTTTCTTT
TRBV28	NA	TRBJ2-1	once	CASSLFQYNEQFF	TGTGCCAGCAGTTTGTTTCAATACAATGAGCAGTTCTTC
TRBV7-9	NA	TRBJ1-3	NA	CASSLVKNSGNTIYF	TGTGCCAGCAGCTTAGTTAAAAACTCTGGAAACACCATATATTTT
TRBV6-6	NA	TRBJ1-1	NA	CASSYTAGATEAFF	TGTGCCAGCAGTTACACCGCAGGGGCGACTGAAGCTTTCTTT
TRBV4-3	NA	TRBJ2-7	few	CASSQAPIGAYEQYF	TGCGCCAGCAGCCAAGCACCCATAGGAGCCTACGAGCAGTACTTC
TRBV2	TRBD2	TRBJ2-3	NA	CASYGGGASDTQYF	TGTGCCAGCTATGGCGGGGGGGCCTCAGATACGCAGTATTTT
TRBV7-2	TRBD2	TRBJ2-7	NA	CASSLASGGLGEQYF	TGTGCCAGCAGCTTAGCCAGCGGGGGCCTCGGCGAGCAGTACTTC
TRBV29-1	TRBD2	TRBJ2-3	NA	CSVGQAGGRDTQYF	TGCAGCGTTGGGCAAGCGGGGGGGCGAGATACGCAGTATTTT
TRBV7-3	NA	TRBJ1-5	NA	CASSLVRGPRDQPQHF	TGTGCCAGCAGCTTAGTGCGCGGCCCTCGGGATCAGCCCCAGCATTTT
TRBV9	NA	TRBJ2-2	NA	CASSVQVATGELFF	TGTGCCAGCAGCGTACAGGTGGCCACCGGGGAGCTGTTTTTT
TRBV5-4	TRBD1	TRBJ1-2	few	CASSLQGNYGYPF	TGTGCCAGCAGCTTACAGGGGAACTATGGCTACCCCTTC
TRBV28	TRBD1	TRBJ1-4	NA	CASSWDRVAEKLFF	TGTGCCAGCAGTTGGGACAGGGTAGCGGAAAAACTGTTTTTT
TRBV15	NA	TRBJ2-1	NA	CATSSRYSSYNEQFF	TGTGCCACCAGCAGCAGGTATAGCTCCTACAATGAGCAGTTCTTC
TRBV7-2	NA	TRBJ2-5	NA	CASSSGLTAAETQYF	TGTGCCAGCAGCTCTGGACTAACAGCCGCGGAGACCCAGTACTTC
TRBV30	TRBD2	TRBJ2-7	NA	CASGGGPAYEQYF	TGTGCCTCCGGCGGGGGTCCCGCCTACGAGCAGTACTTC
TRBV4-2	TRBD2	TRBJ2-3	NA	CASSQDLDLAGGHTDTQYF	TGTGCCAGCAGCCAAGATCTTGACCTAGCGGGGGGGCACACAGATACGCAGTATTTT
TRBV30	TRBD1	TRBJ1-2	few	CAWSVTRGPVYGYTF	TGTGCCTGGAGTGTAACAAGGGGGCCAGTATATGGCTACACCTTC
TRBV7-2	NA	TRBJ2-3	once	CASSPTGLPVAQYF	TGTGCCAGCAGCCCAACAGGACTACCAGTAGCGCAGTATTTT
TRBV7-2	NA	TRBJ1-2	NA	CASSFGRVNYGYTF	TGTGCCAGCAGCTTCGGCAGGGTAAACTATGGCTACACCTTC
TRBV7-2	TRBD1	TRBJ1-5	NA	CASSARQGSGQPQHF	TGTGCCAGCAGCGCCAGACAGGGCTCGGGTCAGCCCCAGCATTTT
TRBV27	TRBD1	TRBJ1-1	NA	CASSPRQGPMNTEAFF	TGTGCCAGCAGCCCCAGACAGGGACCCATGAACACTGAAGCTTTCTTT
TRBV2	TRBD2	TRBJ2-5	once	CASSPFGTSGETQYF	TGTGCCAGCAGCCCTTTCGGGACTAGTGGGGAGACCCAGTACTTC
TRBV9	TRBD1	TRBJ2-7	once	CASSRSRDRGSYEQYF	TGTGCCAGCAGCCGCTCCCGGGACAGGGGGTCCTACGAGCAGTACTTC
TRBV28	NA	TRBJ2-5	NA	CASSLTTAQETQYF	TGTGCCAGCAGTTTAACGACAGCTCAAGAGACCCAGTACTTC
TRBV5-1	TRBD1	TRBJ2-7	few	CASSGPGGAGHEQYF	TGCGCCAGCAGCGGACCAGGGGGTGCCGGCCACGAGCAGTACTTC
TRBV5-6	NA	TRBJ1-2	NA	CASSFNGEDYGYTF	TGTGCCAGCAGCTTTAACGGGGAAGACTATGGCTACACCTTC
TRBV5-1	NA	TRBJ1-4	NA	CASSLEVGGDEKLFF	TGCGCCAGCAGCTTGGAGGTGGGGGGGGATGAAAAACTGTTTTTT
TRBV29-1	TRBD2	TRBJ2-5	NA	CSAKGLVETQYF	TGCAGCGCCAAAGGACTAGTTGAGACCCAGTACTTC
TRBV14	TRBD2	TRBJ2-2	NA	CASSQDLSAGETGELFF	TGTGCCAGCAGCCAAGATCTTTCAGCGGGGGAAACCGGGGAGCTGTTTTTT
TRBV6-5	TRBD1	TRBJ2-7	NA	CASRGTGGYEQYF	TGTGCCAGCAGGGGGACAGGGGGCTACGAGCAGTACTTC
TRBV19	TRBD1	TRBJ1-1	NA	CASCLLGRGLNTEAFF	TGTGCCAGCTGCCTTTTGGGTAGGGGGCTGAACACTGAAGCTTTCTTT
TRBV20-1	NA	TRBJ1-1	NA	CRGDRNTEAFF	TGCAGGGGAGACCGGAACACTGAAGCTTTCTTT
TRBV9	NA	TRBJ2-3	NA	CASSVGGSTDTQYF	TGTGCCAGCAGCGTCGGCGGTAGCACAGATACGCAGTATTTT
TRBV12-5	NA	TRBJ2-5	NA	CASGGIGRGKETQYF	TGTGCTAGTGGAGGCATTGGTAGAGGCAAAGAGACCCAGTACTTC
TRBV11-2	NA	TRBJ2-7	NA	CASSLDRLSYEQYF	TGTGCCAGCAGCTTAGACCGACTATCCTACGAGCAGTACTTC
TRBV13	TRBD2	TRBJ2-1	NA	CASSYGLAGTDEQFF	TGTGCCAGCAGCTATGGACTAGCTGGGACGGATGAGCAGTTCTTC